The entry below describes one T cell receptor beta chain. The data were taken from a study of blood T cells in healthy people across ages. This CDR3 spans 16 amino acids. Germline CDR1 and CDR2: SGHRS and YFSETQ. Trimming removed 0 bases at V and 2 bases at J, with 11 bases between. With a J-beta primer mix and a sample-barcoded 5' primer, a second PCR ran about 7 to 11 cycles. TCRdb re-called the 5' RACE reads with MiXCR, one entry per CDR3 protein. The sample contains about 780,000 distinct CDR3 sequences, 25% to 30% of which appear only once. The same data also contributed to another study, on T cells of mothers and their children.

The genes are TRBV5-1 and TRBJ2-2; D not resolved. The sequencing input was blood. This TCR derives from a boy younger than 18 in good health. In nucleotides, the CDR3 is TGCGCCAGCAGCTTGGGCCCCCCGCCTAACACCGGGGAGCTGTTTTTT. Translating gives CASSLGPPPNTGELFF. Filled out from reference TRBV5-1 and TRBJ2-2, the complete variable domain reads KAGVTQTPRYLIKTRGQQVTLSCSPISGHRSVSWYQQTPGQGLQFLFEYFSETQRNKGNFPGRFSGRQFSNSRSEMNVSTLELGDSALYLCASSLGPPPNTGELFFGEGSRLTVL.